Below, 4 T cell receptor beta chains from the same sample are listed, as sequenced in a study of blood T cell repertoires in COVID-19. Using immunoSEQ multiplex PCR, the repertoire was profiled, and TCRdb retains in-frame clones only, with some absent. This sample carries 75,000 to 95,000 clones, roughly 72% of them seen once, and the ten largest clones take 20% to 25%. The sequencing input was peripheral blood. All receptors derive from a woman aged 60-75 years in a cohort sampled during active or convalescent COVID-19.

The chain joins TRBV7-2 to TRBJ2-3, with TRBD2 identical over 8 bases. Germline V gene sequence: CDR1 SGHTA, CDR2 FQGNSA. Losses at the gene ends were 4 bases for V and 4 bases for J; bases not matched to a gene: 10. The CDR3 covers 16 residues. CDR3 bases: TGTGCCAGCAGCTCCCTCTTAGCGGGGTTATCAGATACGCAGTATTTT. Translation: CASSSLLAGLSDTQYF.

V is TRBV4-1 and J is TRBJ2-2; TRBD2 aligns across 8 bases. CDR1 MGHRA and CDR2 YSYEKL come from the germline V gene. V gave up 1 base and J gave up 7 bases; unmatched junction bases: 5. This CDR3 has 15 amino acids. CDR3 loop: CASSQGGGRVGELFF. The CDR3 nucleotides are TGCGCCAGCAGCCAAGGCGGGGGGCGTGTCGGGGAGCTGTTTTTT.

V and J are TRBV5-8 and TRBJ1-6; a possible D gene is TRBD1 (5 bases). The germline gives CDR1 SGHTS, CDR2 YDEGEE. The CDR3 sequence is 13 residues long. V was trimmed by 4 bases and J by 7 bases, leaving 9 bases between them. The DNA for the CDR3 is TGTGCCAGCAGCCAGGACATCAATTCACCCCTCCACTTT. Amino acid sequence: CASSQDINSPLHF.

This clone has only a few counts. The chain links TRBV28 to TRBJ1-5; 8 nucleotides line up with TRBD1. The CDR3 is made up of 15 amino acids. Germline loops: CDR1 MDHEN, CDR2 SYDVKM. After removal of 3 bases from V and 5 bases from J, the junction contained 6 bases not matched to a gene. The CDR3 region is CASSFEDRVYQPQHF. Here the CDR3 DNA reads TGTGCCAGCAGTTTTGAGGACAGGGTGTATCAGCCCCAGCATTTT.